Given below is one TCR beta chain in context. Its antigen has not been determined. No base quality values were provided; no much bigger clone lies one nucleotide off. As encoded in the germline V gene, CDR1 is MRHNA while CDR2 is SNTAGT. The germline ends are 14 bases apart after V is trimmed by 1 base and J by 5 bases. Counted from cysteine to phenylalanine, this CDR3 has 16 amino acids. Just the 48-base CDR3 DNA is kept, in frame starting at base 1. The time point label for this specimen denotes: 6 months after combined kidney and bone marrow transplant. The transplants used related donors with nonmyeloablative bone marrow transplantation, and mixed chimerism in the human trials was transient. Unstimulated Tregs (CD4+CD25+CD127-), CD4+ non-Tregs (CD4+CD25-), CD4 and CD8 cells were FACS-sorted from thawed PBMCs. 4 combined kidney and bone marrow transplant recipients from the ITN036ST trial were included as patients, and samples were available only from these trial subjects. Healthy control blood was separated into PBMCs by Ficoll density gradient and cryopreserved, and patient PBMCs were collected both before and after transplant.

This sample was taken from a study of Tregs in tolerant kidney transplant recipients (dated by TCRdb to the late 2010s). For the study in its entirety: Before combined kidney and bone marrow transplantation, this study identified donor-specific regulatory T cells using TCRbeta sequencing and then followed those same cells after transplant. The study at large found these results: For some patients, the PCR primers changed as time went on, which meant samples from those patients could not be compared with one another at the nucleotide level. Donor-specific Treg expansion exceeded global Treg expansion in tolerant patients, suggesting antigen-driven rather than nonspecific expansion. Biological reproducibility was not directly assessed, although technical replication error appeared to be minimal. Expanding Tregs with activated donor B cells appeared to identify the most biologically relevant and donor-specific TCRbeta repertoire. Because only a small number of patients were included, the study had limitations, and the results will need to be validated in larger populations as well as under other immunosuppression protocols.

For TCRbeta CDR3 sequencing, genomic DNA was extracted from sorted cells using the QIAGEN DNeasy Blood and Tissue Kit. High-throughput TCRbeta CDR3 sequencing, including PCR amplification with bias correction and internal controls, was performed commercially through immunoSEQ. The authors processed their data as follows. Unique productive TCRbeta sequences were defined by CDR3 nucleotide sequence where primers matched, and otherwise by CDR3 amino acid sequence together with Vbeta and Jbeta genes. Sorting error was corrected by removing sequences shared between sorted populations at a frequency ratio of 2:1 or less, and the remaining shared sequences were assigned to the higher population. A sequence counted as donor-reactive if, in CFSE-low cells, the sequence had a frequency of at least 0.01% and was expanded at least 5-fold compared with unstimulated cells. Jensen-Shannon divergence, calculated on the top 100 TCRbeta sequences ranked by frequency, was used to quantify repertoire divergence. For any sample with multiple sequencing runs, sorting error was corrected in each run separately before the runs were pooled. TCRdb took over this immuneACCESS table, retaining in-frame rearrangements with V and J assigned. Such tables are incomplete; in checked studies, under half of the missing clones stem from an unresolved V gene, and the remainder is unexplained. V, J and clone size were drawn from that table, and D and trimming were deduced from the DNA. Present in this sample are roughly 70,000 clones, about 90% of which were seen just once. The ten largest clonotypes hold 3.8% of the sample.

Source: CD4+ T cells from blood (PBMCs), taken 6 months after the transplant. The rearranged chain carries TRBV6-4 and TRBJ2-2; TRBD2 might be the D gene, on 6 matching bases. The source is a human patient who received a combined kidney and bone marrow transplant. Some T cells may have been brought in with the graft after a transplant. The DNA is TGTGCCAGCAGTGACTTAGGAGGGAGAGGGACCGGGGAGCTGTTTTTT. This gives the protein CASSDLGGRGTGELFF.